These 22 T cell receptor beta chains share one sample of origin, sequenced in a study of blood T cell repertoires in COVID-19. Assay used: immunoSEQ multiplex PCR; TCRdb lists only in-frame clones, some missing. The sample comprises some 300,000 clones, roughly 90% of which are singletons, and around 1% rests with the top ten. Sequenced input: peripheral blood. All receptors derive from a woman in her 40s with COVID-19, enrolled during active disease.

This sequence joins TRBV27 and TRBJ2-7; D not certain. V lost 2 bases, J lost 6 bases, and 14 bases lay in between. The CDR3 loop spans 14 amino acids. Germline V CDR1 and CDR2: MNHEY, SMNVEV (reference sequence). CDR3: CASSLQEGFGEQYF. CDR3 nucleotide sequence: TGTGCCAGCAGTTTACAGGAAGGCTTTGGCGAGCAGTACTTC.

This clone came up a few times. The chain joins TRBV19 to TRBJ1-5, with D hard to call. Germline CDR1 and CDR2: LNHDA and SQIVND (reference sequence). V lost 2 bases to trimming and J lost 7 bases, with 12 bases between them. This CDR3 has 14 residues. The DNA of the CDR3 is TGTGCCAGTAGTATATCCGGGGTGGAGCAGCCCCAGCATTTT. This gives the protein CASSISGVEQPQHF.

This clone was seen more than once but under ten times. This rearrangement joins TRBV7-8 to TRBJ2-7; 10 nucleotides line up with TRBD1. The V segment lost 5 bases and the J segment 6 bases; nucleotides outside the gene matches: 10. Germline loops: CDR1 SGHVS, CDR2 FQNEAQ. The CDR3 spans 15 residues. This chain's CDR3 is CASSRAGTGVGEQYF. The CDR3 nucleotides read TGTGCCAGCAGCCGCGCCGGGACAGGGGTAGGCGAGCAGTACTTC.

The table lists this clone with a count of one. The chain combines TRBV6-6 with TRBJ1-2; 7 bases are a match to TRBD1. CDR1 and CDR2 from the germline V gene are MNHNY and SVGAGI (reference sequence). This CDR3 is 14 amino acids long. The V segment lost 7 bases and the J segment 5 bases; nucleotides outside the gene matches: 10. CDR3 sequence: CASNSRGRRYGYTF. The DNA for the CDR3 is TGTGCCAGCAACTCCAGGGGGAGGCGTTATGGCTACACCTTC.

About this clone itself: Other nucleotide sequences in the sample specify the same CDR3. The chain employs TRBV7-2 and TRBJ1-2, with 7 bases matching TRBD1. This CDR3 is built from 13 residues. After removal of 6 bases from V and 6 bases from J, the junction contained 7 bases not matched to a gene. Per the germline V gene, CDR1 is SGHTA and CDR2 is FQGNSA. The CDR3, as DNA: TGTGCCAGCAGTTACAGGGGATTGGATGGCTACACCTTC. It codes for CASSYRGLDGYTF.

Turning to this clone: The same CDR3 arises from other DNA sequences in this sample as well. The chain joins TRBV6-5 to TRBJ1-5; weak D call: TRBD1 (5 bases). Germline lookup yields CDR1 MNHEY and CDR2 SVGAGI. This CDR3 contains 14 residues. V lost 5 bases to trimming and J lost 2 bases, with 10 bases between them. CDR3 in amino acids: CASSPGFGNQPQHF. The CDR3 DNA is TGTGCCAGCAGTCCAGGGTTTGGCAATCAGCCCCAGCATTTT.

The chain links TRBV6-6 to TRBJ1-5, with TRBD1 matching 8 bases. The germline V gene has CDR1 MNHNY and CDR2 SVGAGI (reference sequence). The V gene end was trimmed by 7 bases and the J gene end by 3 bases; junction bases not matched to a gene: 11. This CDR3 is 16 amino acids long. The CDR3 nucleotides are TGTGCCAGCACCGTGGACAGGGTGTCTGTCAATCAGCCCCAGCATTTT. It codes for CASTVDRVSVNQPQHF.

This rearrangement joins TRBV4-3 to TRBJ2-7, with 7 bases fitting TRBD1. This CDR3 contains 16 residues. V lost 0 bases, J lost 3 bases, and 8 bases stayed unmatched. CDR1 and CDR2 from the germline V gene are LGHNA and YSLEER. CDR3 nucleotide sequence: TGCGCCAGCAGCCAAGACAAGGGGACAGACTTCTACGAGCAGTACTTC. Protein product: CASSQDKGTDFYEQYF.

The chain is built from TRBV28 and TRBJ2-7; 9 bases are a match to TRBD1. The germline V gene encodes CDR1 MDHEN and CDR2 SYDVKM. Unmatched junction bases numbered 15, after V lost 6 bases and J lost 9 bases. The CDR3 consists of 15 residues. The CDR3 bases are TGTGCCAGCAGCCTTACCGGGACAGGGAGGGGAGGGCAGTACTTC. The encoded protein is CASSLTGTGRGGQYF.

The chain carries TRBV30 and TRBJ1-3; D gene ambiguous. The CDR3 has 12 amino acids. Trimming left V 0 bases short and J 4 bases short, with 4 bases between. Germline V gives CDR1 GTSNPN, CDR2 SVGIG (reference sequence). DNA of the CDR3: TGTGCCTGGAGTGTACTGGGAAACACCATATATTTT. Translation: CAWSVLGNTIYF. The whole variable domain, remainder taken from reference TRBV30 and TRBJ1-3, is SQTIHQWPATLVQPVGSPLSLECTVEGTSNPNLYWYRQAAGRGLQLLFYSVGIGQISSEVPQNLSASRPQDRQFILSSKKLLLSDSGFYLCAWSVLGNTIYFGEGSWLTVV.

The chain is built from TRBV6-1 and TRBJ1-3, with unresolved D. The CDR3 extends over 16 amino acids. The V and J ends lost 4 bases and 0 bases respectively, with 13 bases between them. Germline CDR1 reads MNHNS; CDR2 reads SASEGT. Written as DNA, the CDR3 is TGTGCCAGCAGTGGCCCTCGAGGCCTCTCTGGAAACACCATATATTTT. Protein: CASSGPRGLSGNTIYF.

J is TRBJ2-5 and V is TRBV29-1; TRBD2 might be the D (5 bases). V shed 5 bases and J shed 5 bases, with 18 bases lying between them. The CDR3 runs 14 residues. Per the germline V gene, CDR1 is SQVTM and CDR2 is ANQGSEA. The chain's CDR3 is CSVSGPTGWETQYF. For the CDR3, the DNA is TGCAGCGTTTCTGGGCCCACGGGGTGGGAGACCCAGTACTTC.

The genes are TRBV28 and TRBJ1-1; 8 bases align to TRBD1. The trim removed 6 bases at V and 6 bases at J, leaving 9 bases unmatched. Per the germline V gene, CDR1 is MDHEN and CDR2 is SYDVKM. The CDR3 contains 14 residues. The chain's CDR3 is CASSDPGQASEAFF. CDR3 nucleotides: TGTGCCAGCAGCGATCCGGGACAGGCGTCTGAAGCTTTCTTT.

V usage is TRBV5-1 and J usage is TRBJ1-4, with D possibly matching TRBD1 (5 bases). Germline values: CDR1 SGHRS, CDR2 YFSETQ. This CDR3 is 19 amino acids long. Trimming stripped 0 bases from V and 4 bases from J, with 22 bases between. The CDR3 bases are TGCGCCAGCAGCTTGGCCCCCGACAGTCCCGATGGGTTTAATGAAAAACTGTTTTTT. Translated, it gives CASSLAPDSPDGFNEKLFF. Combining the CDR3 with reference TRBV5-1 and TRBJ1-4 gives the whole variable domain KAGVTQTPRYLIKTRGQQVTLSCSPISGHRSVSWYQQTPGQGLQFLFEYFSETQRNKGNFPGRFSGRQFSNSRSEMNVSTLELGDSALYLCASSLAPDSPDGFNEKLFFGSGTQLSVL.

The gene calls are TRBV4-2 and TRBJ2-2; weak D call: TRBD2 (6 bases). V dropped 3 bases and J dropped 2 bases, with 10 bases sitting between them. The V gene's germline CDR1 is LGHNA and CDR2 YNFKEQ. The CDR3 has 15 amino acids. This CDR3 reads CASSQWDFNTGELFF. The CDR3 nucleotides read TGTGCCAGCAGCCAGTGGGACTTCAACACCGGGGAGCTGTTTTTT.

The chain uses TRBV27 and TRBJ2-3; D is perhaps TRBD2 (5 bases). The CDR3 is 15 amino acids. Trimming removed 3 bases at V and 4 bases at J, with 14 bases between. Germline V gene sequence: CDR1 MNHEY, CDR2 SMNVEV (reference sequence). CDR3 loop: CASSFSRAGADTQYF. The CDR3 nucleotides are TGTGCCAGCAGTTTTTCGAGGGCCGGGGCAGATACGCAGTATTTT.

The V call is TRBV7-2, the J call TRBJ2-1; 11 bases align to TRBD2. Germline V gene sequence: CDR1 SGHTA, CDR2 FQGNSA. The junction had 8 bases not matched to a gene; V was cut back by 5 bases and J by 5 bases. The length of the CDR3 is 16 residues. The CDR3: CASSQTGTSGNNEQFF. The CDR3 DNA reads TGTGCCAGCAGCCAAACCGGGACTAGCGGTAACAATGAGCAGTTCTTC.

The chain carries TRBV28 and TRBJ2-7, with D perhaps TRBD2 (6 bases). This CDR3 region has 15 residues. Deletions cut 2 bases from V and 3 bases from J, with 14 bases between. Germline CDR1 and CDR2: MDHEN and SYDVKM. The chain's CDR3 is CASSLVLAQIYEQYF. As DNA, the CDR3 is TGTGCCAGCAGTTTAGTCCTAGCGCAAATCTACGAGCAGTACTTC.

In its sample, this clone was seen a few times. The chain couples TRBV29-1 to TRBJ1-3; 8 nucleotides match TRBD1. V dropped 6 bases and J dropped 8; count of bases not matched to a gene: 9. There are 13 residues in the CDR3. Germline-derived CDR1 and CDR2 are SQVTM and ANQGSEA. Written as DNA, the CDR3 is TGCAGCGTGACGGGACAGGCTTGGGACACCATATATTTT. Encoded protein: CSVTGQAWDTIYF. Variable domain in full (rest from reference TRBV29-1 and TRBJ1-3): SAVISQKPSRDICQRGTSLTIQCQVDSQVTMMFWYRQQPGQSLTLIATANQGSEATYESGFVIDKFPISRPNLTFSTLTVSNMSPEDSSIYLCSVTGQAWDTIYFGEGSWLTVV.

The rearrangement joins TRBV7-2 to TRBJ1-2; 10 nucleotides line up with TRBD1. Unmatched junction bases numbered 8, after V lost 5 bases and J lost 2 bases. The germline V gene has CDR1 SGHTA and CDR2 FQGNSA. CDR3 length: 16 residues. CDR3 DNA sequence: TGTGCCAGCAGCACGACGACAGGGGGCAGGAACTATGGCTACACCTTC. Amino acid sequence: CASSTTTGGRNYGYTF.

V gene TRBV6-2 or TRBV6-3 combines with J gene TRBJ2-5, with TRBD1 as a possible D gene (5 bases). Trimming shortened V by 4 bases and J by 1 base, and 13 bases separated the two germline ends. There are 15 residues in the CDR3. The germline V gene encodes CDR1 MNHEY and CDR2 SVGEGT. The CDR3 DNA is TGTGCCAGCAGTTCCCGGACAACTCTCCAAGAGACCCAGTACTTC. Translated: CASSSRTTLQETQYF.

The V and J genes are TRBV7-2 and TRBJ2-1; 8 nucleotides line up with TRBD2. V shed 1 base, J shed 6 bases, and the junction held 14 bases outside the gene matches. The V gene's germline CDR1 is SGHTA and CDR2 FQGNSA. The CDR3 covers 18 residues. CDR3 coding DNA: TGTGCCAGCAGCTTAGTGGCGGGACTAGGGGGATGGGGCAATGAGCAGTTCTTC. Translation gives CASSLVAGLGGWGNEQFF.